The entry that follows covers one T cell receptor beta chain sequence. The conserved phenylalanine or tryptophan normally closing the CDR3 is absent here, so this likely arose from a read error. This sample is part of a study of tumor-infiltrating lymphocytes in primary liver carcinoma. Total RNA (around 500 ng) served as template for TCR beta cDNA synthesis primed by a constant-region primer. The TCR beta library was amplified through three nested multiplex PCR rounds in a modified ARM-PCR procedure. It was with TRBV1-TRBV30 forward primers and a C-beta reverse primer that the first two PCR rounds were run, at around 11 cycles each. TCRdb redid the calling of the multiplex PCR reads with MiXCR, one entry per CDR3 protein. There are some 130,000 distinct CDR3 sequences in the sample; less than 75% occur only once, and roughly 7.3% lies in the top ten. V gave up 5 bases and J gave up 7 bases, with 19 bases separating them. CDR1 and CDR2 (germline): LNHDA, SQIVND (reference sequence). The CDR3 is made up of 15 amino acids.

Both RNA and DNA were isolated together from approximately 20-30 mg of bulk tissue that had not been sorted. Chronic HBV infection affected patients, none of whom had received treatment. The clonotype originates from a woman in her sixties with primary liver carcinoma and hepatitis B virus infection. The sequenced sample was tumor-adjacent normal liver tissue. The chain couples TRBV19 to TRBJ2-3; a possible D gene is TRBD1 (6 bases). CDR3 sequence: CASSPLGGTGNTQYL. Here the CDR3 DNA reads TGTGCCAGTAGTCCATTAGGGGGAACGGGGAATACGCAGTATCTT.